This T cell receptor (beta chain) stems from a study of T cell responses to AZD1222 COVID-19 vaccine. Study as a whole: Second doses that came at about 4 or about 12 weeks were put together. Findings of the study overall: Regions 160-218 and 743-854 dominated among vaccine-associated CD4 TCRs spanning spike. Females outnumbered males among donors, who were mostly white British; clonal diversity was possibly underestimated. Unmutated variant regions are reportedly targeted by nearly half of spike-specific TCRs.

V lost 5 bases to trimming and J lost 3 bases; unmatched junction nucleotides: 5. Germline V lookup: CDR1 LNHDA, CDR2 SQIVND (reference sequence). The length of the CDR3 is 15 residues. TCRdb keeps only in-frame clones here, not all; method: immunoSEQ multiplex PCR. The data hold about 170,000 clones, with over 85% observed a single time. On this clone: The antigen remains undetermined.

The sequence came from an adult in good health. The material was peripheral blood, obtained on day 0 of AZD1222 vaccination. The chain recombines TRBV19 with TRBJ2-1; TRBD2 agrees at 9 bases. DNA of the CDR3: TGTGCCAGTAGTTTAGCGGGAGCGGTCTACAATGAGCAGTTCTTC. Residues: CASSLAGAVYNEQFF.